This T cell receptor beta chain appears in the sequencing data of a study of response to subunit inactivated influenza vaccine. Study results and limitations: Seasonal influenza vaccination, on each occasion, was suggested by the authors to recruit few new T cells.

J was trimmed by 2 bases and V by 0 bases; bases with no gene match: 3. CDR3 length: 16 residues. TCRdb used MiXCR to reprocess the RT-PCR reads, holding one entry per CDR3 protein. The table records hundreds of thousands of distinct CDR3 sequences, 11% of them present only once. A word on this clonotype: Its antigen remains unidentified.

In addition, the sample was reused for a study of T cells expressing NK-cell markers. Per that study: With UMIs, 5'RACE template switching was used to make TCR beta cDNA. The eight sequenced donors comprised seven who were HCMV-seropositive and one who was seronegative. Dominant NKG2C+ clonotypes were found to form roughly 1.0-7.0% of CD8+ T cells in five to seven donors.

The sequence was obtained from a man over 45 who received an inactivated influenza vaccine. The sample was PBMCs from blood, taken on the day of vaccination. This chain uses TRBV12-3 or TRBV12-4 with TRBJ1-5; TRBD1 agrees at 8 bases. CDR3 loop: CASSLATDRGNQPQHF. Here the CDR3 DNA reads TGTGCCAGCAGTTTAGCGACGGACAGGGGCAATCAGCCCCAGCATTTT.